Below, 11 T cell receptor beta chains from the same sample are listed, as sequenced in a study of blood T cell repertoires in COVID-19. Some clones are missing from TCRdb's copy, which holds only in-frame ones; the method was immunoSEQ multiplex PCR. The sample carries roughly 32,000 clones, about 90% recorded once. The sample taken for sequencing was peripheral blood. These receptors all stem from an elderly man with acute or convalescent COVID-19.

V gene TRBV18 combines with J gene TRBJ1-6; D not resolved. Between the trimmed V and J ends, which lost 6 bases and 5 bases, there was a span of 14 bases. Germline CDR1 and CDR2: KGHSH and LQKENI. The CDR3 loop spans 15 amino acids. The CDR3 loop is CASSPYGPNNSPLHF. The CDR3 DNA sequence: TGTGCCAGCTCCCCCTATGGTCCCAATAATTCACCCCTCCACTTT.

The DNA for the CDR3 is TGCGCCAGCATCCTGGAAGGCAGGGGAGAGGATCTTTCCTACGAGCAGTACTTC. Its translation: CASILEGRGEDLSYEQYF. The chain couples TRBV5-1 to TRBJ2-7, with D maybe TRBD1 (6 bases). The CDR3 runs to 18 residues. Germline CDR1 is SGHRS and CDR2 is YFSETQ. Trimming took off 6 bases at V and 1 base at J, with 26 bases between the two ends.

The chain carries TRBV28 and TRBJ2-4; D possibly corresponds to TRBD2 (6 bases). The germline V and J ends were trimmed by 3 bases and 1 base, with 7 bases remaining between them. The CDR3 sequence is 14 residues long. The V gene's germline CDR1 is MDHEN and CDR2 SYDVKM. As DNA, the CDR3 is TGTGCCAGCAGTTTTCGGGGGGCCAAAAACATTCAGTACTTC. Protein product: CASSFRGAKNIQYF.

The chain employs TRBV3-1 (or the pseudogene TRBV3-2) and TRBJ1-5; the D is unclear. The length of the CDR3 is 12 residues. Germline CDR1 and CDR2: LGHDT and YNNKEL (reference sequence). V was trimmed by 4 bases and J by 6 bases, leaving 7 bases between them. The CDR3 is CASSLPGQPQHF. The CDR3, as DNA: TGTGCCAGCAGCCTCCCAGGTCAGCCCCAGCATTTT.

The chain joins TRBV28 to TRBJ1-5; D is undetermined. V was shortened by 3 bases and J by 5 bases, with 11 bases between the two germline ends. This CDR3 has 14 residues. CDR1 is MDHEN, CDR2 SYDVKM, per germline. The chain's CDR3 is CASSFDGRDQPQHF. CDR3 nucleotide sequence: TGTGCCAGCAGTTTTGACGGGAGGGATCAGCCCCAGCATTTT.

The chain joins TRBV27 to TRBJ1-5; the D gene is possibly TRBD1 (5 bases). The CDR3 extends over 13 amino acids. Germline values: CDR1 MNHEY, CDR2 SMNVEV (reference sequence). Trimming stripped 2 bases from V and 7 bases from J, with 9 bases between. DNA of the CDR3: TGTGCCAGCAGTTTAAACGACAGACAGCCCCAGCATTTT. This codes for CASSLNDRQPQHF.

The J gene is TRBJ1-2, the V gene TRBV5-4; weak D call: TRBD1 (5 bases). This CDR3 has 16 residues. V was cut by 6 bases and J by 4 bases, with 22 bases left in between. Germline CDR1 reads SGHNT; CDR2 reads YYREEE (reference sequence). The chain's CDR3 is CASTSLGGARAYGYTF. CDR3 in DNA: TGTGCCAGCACCTCATTGGGGGGTGCCCGGGCCTATGGCTACACCTTC.

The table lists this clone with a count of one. The CDR3 sequence is CASSLDQAFYGYTF. The CDR3 DNA reads as TGTGCCAGCAGCTTAGACCAGGCTTTCTATGGCTACACCTTC. The rearrangement links TRBV11-2 to TRBJ1-2; D gene unclear. The CDR3 length is 14 residues. The germline gives CDR1 SGHAT, CDR2 FQNNGV. Trimming cost V 0 bases and J 4 bases, with 9 bases left between them. The full variable domain, rest sourced from reference TRBV11-2 and TRBJ1-2, is EAGVAQSPRYKIIEKRQSVAFWCNPISGHATLYWYQQILGQGPKLLIQFQNNGVVDDSQLPKDRFSAERLKGVDSTLKIQPAKLEDSAVYLCASSLDQAFYGYTFGSGTRLTVV.

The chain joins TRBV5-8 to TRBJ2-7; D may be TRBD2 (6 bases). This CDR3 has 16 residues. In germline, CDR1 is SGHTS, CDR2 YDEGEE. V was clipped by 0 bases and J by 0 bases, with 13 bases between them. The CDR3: CASSLAFLRDSYEQYF. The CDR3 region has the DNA TGTGCCAGCAGCTTGGCGTTTCTGCGGGACTCCTACGAGCAGTACTTC.

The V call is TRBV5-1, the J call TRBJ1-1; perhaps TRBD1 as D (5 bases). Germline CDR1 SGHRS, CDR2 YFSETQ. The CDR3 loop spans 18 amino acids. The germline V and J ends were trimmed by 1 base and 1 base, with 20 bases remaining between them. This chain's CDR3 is CASSLRSGTPRGNTEAFF. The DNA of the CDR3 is TGCGCCAGCAGCTTGAGGTCCGGGACTCCCAGAGGGAACACTGAAGCTTTCTTT.

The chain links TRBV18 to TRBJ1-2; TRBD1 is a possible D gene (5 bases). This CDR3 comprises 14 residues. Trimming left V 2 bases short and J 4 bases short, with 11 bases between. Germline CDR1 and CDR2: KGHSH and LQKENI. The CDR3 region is CASSPYGGAYGYTF. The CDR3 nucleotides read TGTGCCAGCTCACCATACGGAGGGGCCTATGGCTACACCTTC.